This section outlines one TCR beta chain sequence together with its context. The data belong to a study of blood T cell repertoires in COVID-19. The wider study: The analysed material was cDNA or gDNA that came from T cells, B-cell-depleted T cells, or PBMCs.

Authors' analysis steps: The authors estimated nucleated cell counts from reference gene primer amplification. The protocol was immunoSEQ multiplex PCR, while the TCRdb copy is restricted to in-frame clones and leaves out a portion. That table supplies the V and J calls and clone size; D and trimming were determined from the DNA. The data contain about 190,000 clones, about four fifths of them seen just once; the ten biggest clones take up approximately 5.1%. Per the germline V gene, CDR1 is SGHNT and CDR2 is YYREEE (reference sequence). Losses at the gene ends were 0 bases for V and 3 bases for J; bases not matched to a gene: 9. The CDR3 is 18 residues long.

The TCR comes from an older woman with active or convalescent COVID-19. Sequenced material: peripheral blood. The V and J genes are TRBV5-4 and TRBJ2-5, with 12 bases lining up with TRBD2. CDR3 loop: CASSLDLAGGGKEETQYF. The CDR3 nucleotides read TGTGCCAGCAGCTTGGACCTAGCGGGAGGGGGAAAGGAAGAGACCCAGTACTTC.